Below are 30 T cell receptor beta chains sequenced from a single sample in a study of blood T cell repertoires in COVID-19. Produced via immunoSEQ multiplex PCR; TCRdb's table is partial and in-frame only. The repertoire has a few hundred thousand clones, roughly 90% of them found once; the top ten carry around 1.3%. What was sequenced was peripheral blood. These receptors were obtained from a man aged 35 to 55 with acute or convalescent COVID-19.

J is TRBJ2-1 and V is TRBV18; 9 bases agree with TRBD2. Germline CDR1 and CDR2: KGHSH and LQKENI. The V and J ends lost 2 bases and 9 bases, in that order; junction bases with no gene match: 11. This CDR3 has 16 amino acids. The CDR3 bases are TGTGCCAGCTCACCATCCGGGACTAGCATCTTCGGTGAGCAGTTCTTC. Translating gives CASSPSGTSIFGEQFF.

The rearrangement links TRBV3-1 (or the pseudogene TRBV3-2) to TRBJ2-7; TRBD2 matches at 8 bases. Germline V gene lookup returns CDR1 LGHDT and CDR2 YNNKEL (reference sequence). The V segment lost 0 bases and the J segment 2 bases; nucleotides outside the gene matches: 9. This CDR3 contains 17 residues. CDR3 residues: CASSQDLGTGGPYEQYF. The CDR3 DNA follows: TGTGCCAGCAGCCAAGATTTAGGCACGGGAGGGCCCTACGAGCAGTACTTC.

This clone was seen a single time. The chain combines TRBV28 with TRBJ1-2; D unresolved. The CDR3 sequence is 14 residues long. CDR1 and CDR2 (germline): MDHEN, SYDVKM. V gave up 7 bases and J gave up 2 bases, with 14 bases separating them. The CDR3 spells CASTRTGSNYGYTF. CDR3 in DNA: TGTGCCAGCACCAGGACCGGGAGCAACTATGGCTACACCTTC.

This rearrangement joins TRBV18 to TRBJ1-2; TRBD1 is a possible D gene (6 bases). Trimming stripped 2 bases from V and 0 bases from J, with 10 bases between. Germline CDR1 reads KGHSH; CDR2 reads LQKENI. CDR3 length: 15 amino acids. The CDR3 protein is CASSPGQTANYGYTF. For the CDR3, the DNA is TGTGCCAGCTCACCAGGACAGACAGCTAACTATGGCTACACCTTC.

V is TRBV30 and J is TRBJ2-2, with 7 bases lining up with TRBD1. This CDR3 region has 15 residues. The germline gives CDR1 GTSNPN, CDR2 SVGIG (reference sequence). Trimming removed 5 bases from V and 4 bases from J; junction bases left unmatched: 10. The CDR3 coding sequence is TGTGCCTGGCGAGGCGGCAAGGGGGCCACCGGGGAGCTGTTTTTT. This gives the protein CAWRGGKGATGELFF.

This clone was recorded a few times. The chain joins TRBV13 to TRBJ1-6; no definite D call. This CDR3 is built from 15 residues. Germline values: CDR1 PRHDT, CDR2 FYEKMQ (reference sequence). Trimming removed 3 bases from V and 5 bases from J, with 11 bases in between. The DNA for the CDR3 is TGTGCCAGCAGCTTCGGGTTAGGTAATAATTCACCCCTCCACTTT. Protein product: CASSFGLGNNSPLHF.

This clone was observed a handful of times. The chain has TRBV3-1 (or the pseudogene TRBV3-2) and TRBJ1-6; no reliable D call. Trimming took 1 base from V and 7 from J, leaving 8 bases between them. Germline CDR1 and CDR2: LGHDT and YNNKEL (reference sequence). This CDR3 has 14 amino acids. The CDR3 nucleotides read TGTGCCAGCAGCCAAGGAGACACCAATTCACCCCTCCACTTT. Amino acid sequence: CASSQGDTNSPLHF.

The CDR3 protein is CASTEQGALGETQYF. Here the CDR3 DNA reads TGTGCCAGCACCGAACAGGGGGCGCTGGGAGAGACCCAGTACTTC. The chain couples TRBV7-2 to TRBJ2-5, with 9 bases identical to TRBD1. The germline V gene encodes CDR1 SGHTA and CDR2 FQGNSA. The J segment lost 4 bases and the V segment lost 7 bases, leaving 10 bases of the junction unmatched. CDR3 length: 15 amino acids.

The rearrangement links TRBV2 to TRBJ1-1; D is ambiguous. The CDR3 loop spans 15 amino acids. V dropped 5 bases and J dropped 4 bases, with 17 bases sitting between them. The germline V gene encodes CDR1 SNHLY and CDR2 FYNNEI. The CDR3 DNA reads as TGTGCCAGCAGTTCTCTAGGGTCGGCGGGCACTGAAGCTTTCTTT. It specifies CASSSLGSAGTEAFF.

The V gene is TRBV7-3, the J gene TRBJ2-1; 8 bases line up with TRBD1. The J segment lost 2 bases and the V segment lost 2 bases, leaving 2 bases of the junction unmatched. Per the germline V gene, CDR1 is SGHTA and CDR2 is FQGTGA. This CDR3 region has 15 residues. CDR3 coding DNA: TGTGCCAGCAGCTTACAACAGGGGGCCTACAATGAGCAGTTCTTC. Its protein product is CASSLQQGAYNEQFF.

This clone was seen just once. The V and J genes are TRBV7-2 and TRBJ2-2, with 9 nucleotides matching TRBD2. The germline V gene encodes CDR1 SGHTA and CDR2 FQGNSA. The V segment lost 2 bases and the J segment 6 bases; nucleotides outside the gene matches: 7. The CDR3 runs to 16 residues. Written as DNA, the CDR3 is TGTGCCAGCAGCTTACTCGGACTAGCGAATTCCGGGGAGCTGTTTTTT. It is translated as CASSLLGLANSGELFF. Looking up the rest from reference TRBV7-2 and TRBJ2-2 gives the full variable domain: GAGVSQSPSNKVTEKGKDVELRCDPISGHTALYWYRQSLGQGLEFLIYFQGNSAPDKSGLPSDRFSAERTGGSVSTLTIQRTQQEDSAVYLCASSLLGLANSGELFFGEGSRLTVL.

The chain couples TRBV12-3 or TRBV12-4 to TRBJ2-7; 7 positions match TRBD2. This CDR3 spans 13 amino acids. J lost 3 bases, V lost 5 bases, and 4 bases had no gene match. In nucleotides, the CDR3 is TGTGCCAGCAGTCCCGGGGGGAACTACGAGCAGTACTTC. This sequence encodes CASSPGGNYEQYF.

This chain connects TRBV27 to TRBJ2-7, with D maybe TRBD2 (6 bases). V dropped 6 bases and J dropped 2 bases, with 14 bases sitting between them. The CDR3 spans 14 residues. Germline V gene lookup returns CDR1 MNHEY and CDR2 SMNVEV (reference sequence). The CDR3 DNA reads TGTGCCAGCAGGCTCCACCGGGAGACCTACGAGCAGTACTTC. It specifies CASRLHRETYEQYF.

The CDR3 reads CASSETGVGAFF. The CDR3 DNA reads TGCGCCAGCAGTGAGACAGGGGTTGGAGCTTTCTTT. The chain joins TRBV10-1 to TRBJ1-1; 7 bases match TRBD1. CDR3 length equals 12 residues. The junction had 4 bases not matched to a gene; V was cut back by 2 bases and J by 10 bases. CDR1 and CDR2 (germline): WNHNN, SYGVQD (reference sequence).

The chain recombines TRBV30 with TRBJ1-5; TRBD1 might be the D (5 bases). The V end was cut by 0 bases, the J end by 5 bases, with 14 bases between. Germline loops: CDR1 GTSNPN, CDR2 SVGIG (reference sequence). The CDR3 covers 15 residues. This CDR3 is CAWSVPGGNHQPQHF. CDR3 bases: TGTGCCTGGAGTGTACCGGGGGGGAACCATCAGCCCCAGCATTTT.

This chain joins TRBV7-9 and TRBJ1-4; D gene uncertain. This CDR3 region has 15 residues. The V gene lost 1 base and the J gene lost 8 bases, with 14 bases spanning the gap. Germline CDR1 reads SEHNR; CDR2 reads FQNEAQ (reference sequence). CDR3 loop: CASSLVTGYGEKLFF. The CDR3, as DNA: TGTGCCAGCAGCTTAGTTACGGGTTATGGCGAAAAACTGTTTTTT.

The chain joins TRBV15 to TRBJ2-3; no clear D gene. This CDR3 contains 17 residues. CDR1 and CDR2 from the germline V gene are LNHNV and YYDKDF (reference sequence). V lost 3 bases and J lost 5, with 21 bases in between. The CDR3 protein is CATSSVVAPSERDTQYF. CDR3 nucleotide sequence: TGTGCCACCAGCAGTGTTGTAGCTCCTAGTGAGCGAGATACGCAGTATTTT.

This clone was found once. The rearrangement links TRBV27 to TRBJ2-1; 8 bases line up with TRBD2. The V and J ends lost 6 bases and 1 base, in that order; junction bases with no gene match: 5. Germline V gives CDR1 MNHEY, CDR2 SMNVEV (reference sequence). CDR3 length: 15 amino acids. The CDR3 protein is CASSLGGASYNEQFF. The DNA of the CDR3 is TGTGCCAGCAGCCTCGGGGGGGCGTCCTACAATGAGCAGTTCTTC.

This chain uses TRBV30 with TRBJ1-5; D not certain. From germline, CDR1 is GTSNPN and CDR2 SVGIG (reference sequence). With 4 bases removed from V and 0 bases from J, the gap between germline ends came to 13 bases. The CDR3 covers 15 residues. This CDR3 reads CAWNSGANSNQPQHF. The CDR3 region has the DNA TGTGCCTGGAATTCGGGAGCAAATAGCAATCAGCCCCAGCATTTT.

This sequence joins TRBV27 and TRBJ1-6; TRBD1 aligns across 9 bases. V trimming: 5 bases; J trimming: 7 bases; junction bases outside the gene matches: 6. The CDR3 is 15 residues long. CDR1 and CDR2 from the germline V gene are MNHEY and SMNVEV (reference sequence). This CDR3 is CASSTTGGRNSPLHF. The DNA for the CDR3 is TGTGCCAGCAGTACGACAGGGGGTAGAAATTCACCCCTCCACTTT.

The chain has TRBV10-3 and TRBJ2-7, with D possibly being TRBD1 (5 bases). Germline V gene sequence: CDR1 ENHRY, CDR2 SYGVKD. The ends were cut back, 11 bases at V and 3 bases at J, with 11 bases in the middle. This CDR3 has 11 amino acids. DNA for the CDR3: TGTGCCGCCCAGGGATACTACGAGCAGTACTTC. Its protein is CAAQGYYEQYF.

This clone was detected a few times. DNA of the CDR3: TGTGCCAGCAGCCCCGGACAGTACAATCAGCCCCAGCATTTT. It is translated as CASSPGQYNQPQHF. The J gene is TRBJ1-5, the V gene TRBV7-4; D is possibly TRBD1 (6 bases). Germline values: CDR1 SGHVT, CDR2 SQSDAQ. This CDR3 spans 14 amino acids. Trimming removed 5 bases at V and 3 bases at J, with 11 bases between.

V and J are TRBV7-9 and TRBJ1-2, with D tentatively TRBD1 (6 bases). Germline CDR1 SEHNR, CDR2 FQNEAQ (reference sequence). The CDR3 has 12 amino acids. The germline V and J ends were trimmed by 11 bases and 2 bases, with 12 bases remaining between them. The CDR3 sequence is CASQQGNYGYTF. The CDR3 DNA follows: TGTGCCTCACAACAGGGAAACTATGGCTACACCTTC.

The chain couples TRBV9 to TRBJ2-5; TRBD1 aligns across 11 bases. The CDR3 spans 15 residues. Trimming removed 0 bases from V and 5 bases from J; junction bases left unmatched: 3. Germline assignment: CDR1 SGDLS and CDR2 YYNGEE. The CDR3 loop reads CASSVGTGGWETQYF. DNA of the CDR3: TGTGCCAGCAGCGTAGGGACAGGGGGCTGGGAGACCCAGTACTTC.

The J gene is TRBJ1-1, the V gene TRBV7-6; TRBD1 matches 9 bases. V lost 5 bases to trimming and J lost 3 bases; unmatched junction nucleotides: 10. The CDR3 runs to 16 residues. Germline CDR1 SGHVS, CDR2 FNYEAQ. CDR3 nucleotides: TGTGCCAGCAGCCTCCGGACAGGGGAAGCATACACTGAAGCTTTCTTT. Translation: CASSLRTGEAYTEAFF.

The rearrangement links TRBV27 to TRBJ1-1, with D possibly being TRBD1 (5 bases). The CDR3 loop spans 16 amino acids. The germline CDR1 and CDR2 sequences are MNHEY and SMNVEV (reference sequence). Trimming stripped 2 bases from V and 3 bases from J, with 16 bases between. The CDR3 nucleotides are TGTGCCAGCAGTTTAGACGCCGCAGGGAAGTACACTGAAGCTTTCTTT. Protein sequence: CASSLDAAGKYTEAFF.

J is TRBJ2-2 and V is TRBV5-5, with 12 bases aligning to TRBD1. This CDR3 is built from 18 residues. The V segment lost 5 bases and the J segment 5 bases; nucleotides outside the gene matches: 13. The germline V gene encodes CDR1 SGHKS and CDR2 YYEKEE (reference sequence). The CDR3 loop is CASSFSLWDRGRTGELFF. CDR3 nucleotide sequence: TGTGCCAGCAGTTTCAGTTTGTGGGACAGGGGGCGGACCGGGGAGCTGTTTTTT.

This rearrangement joins TRBV12-3 or TRBV12-4 to TRBJ2-3, with D unclear. This CDR3 spans 11 amino acids. V gave up 6 bases and J gave up 4 bases, with 5 bases separating them. This CDR3 reads CASSLSDTQYF. DNA for the CDR3: TGTGCCAGCAGCCTTTCAGATACGCAGTATTTT.

The chain carries TRBV6-5 and TRBJ2-5; 10 bases fit TRBD1. CDR1 and CDR2 (germline): MNHEY, SVGAGI. J was trimmed by 5 bases and V by 3 bases; bases with no gene match: 6. The CDR3 contains 15 residues. CDR3 region: CASSYGQGVRETQYF. The CDR3 bases are TGTGCCAGCAGTTATGGACAGGGGGTAAGGGAGACCCAGTACTTC.

V is TRBV2 and J is TRBJ2-2, with 8 positions matching TRBD1. The junction had 9 bases not matched to a gene; V was cut back by 7 bases and J by 5 bases. Germline CDR1 SNHLY, CDR2 FYNNEI. This CDR3 has 15 residues. The CDR3 DNA is TGTGCCAGCATAAACGGACAGGGTAGTACCGGGGAGCTGTTTTTT. This sequence encodes CASINGQGSTGELFF.